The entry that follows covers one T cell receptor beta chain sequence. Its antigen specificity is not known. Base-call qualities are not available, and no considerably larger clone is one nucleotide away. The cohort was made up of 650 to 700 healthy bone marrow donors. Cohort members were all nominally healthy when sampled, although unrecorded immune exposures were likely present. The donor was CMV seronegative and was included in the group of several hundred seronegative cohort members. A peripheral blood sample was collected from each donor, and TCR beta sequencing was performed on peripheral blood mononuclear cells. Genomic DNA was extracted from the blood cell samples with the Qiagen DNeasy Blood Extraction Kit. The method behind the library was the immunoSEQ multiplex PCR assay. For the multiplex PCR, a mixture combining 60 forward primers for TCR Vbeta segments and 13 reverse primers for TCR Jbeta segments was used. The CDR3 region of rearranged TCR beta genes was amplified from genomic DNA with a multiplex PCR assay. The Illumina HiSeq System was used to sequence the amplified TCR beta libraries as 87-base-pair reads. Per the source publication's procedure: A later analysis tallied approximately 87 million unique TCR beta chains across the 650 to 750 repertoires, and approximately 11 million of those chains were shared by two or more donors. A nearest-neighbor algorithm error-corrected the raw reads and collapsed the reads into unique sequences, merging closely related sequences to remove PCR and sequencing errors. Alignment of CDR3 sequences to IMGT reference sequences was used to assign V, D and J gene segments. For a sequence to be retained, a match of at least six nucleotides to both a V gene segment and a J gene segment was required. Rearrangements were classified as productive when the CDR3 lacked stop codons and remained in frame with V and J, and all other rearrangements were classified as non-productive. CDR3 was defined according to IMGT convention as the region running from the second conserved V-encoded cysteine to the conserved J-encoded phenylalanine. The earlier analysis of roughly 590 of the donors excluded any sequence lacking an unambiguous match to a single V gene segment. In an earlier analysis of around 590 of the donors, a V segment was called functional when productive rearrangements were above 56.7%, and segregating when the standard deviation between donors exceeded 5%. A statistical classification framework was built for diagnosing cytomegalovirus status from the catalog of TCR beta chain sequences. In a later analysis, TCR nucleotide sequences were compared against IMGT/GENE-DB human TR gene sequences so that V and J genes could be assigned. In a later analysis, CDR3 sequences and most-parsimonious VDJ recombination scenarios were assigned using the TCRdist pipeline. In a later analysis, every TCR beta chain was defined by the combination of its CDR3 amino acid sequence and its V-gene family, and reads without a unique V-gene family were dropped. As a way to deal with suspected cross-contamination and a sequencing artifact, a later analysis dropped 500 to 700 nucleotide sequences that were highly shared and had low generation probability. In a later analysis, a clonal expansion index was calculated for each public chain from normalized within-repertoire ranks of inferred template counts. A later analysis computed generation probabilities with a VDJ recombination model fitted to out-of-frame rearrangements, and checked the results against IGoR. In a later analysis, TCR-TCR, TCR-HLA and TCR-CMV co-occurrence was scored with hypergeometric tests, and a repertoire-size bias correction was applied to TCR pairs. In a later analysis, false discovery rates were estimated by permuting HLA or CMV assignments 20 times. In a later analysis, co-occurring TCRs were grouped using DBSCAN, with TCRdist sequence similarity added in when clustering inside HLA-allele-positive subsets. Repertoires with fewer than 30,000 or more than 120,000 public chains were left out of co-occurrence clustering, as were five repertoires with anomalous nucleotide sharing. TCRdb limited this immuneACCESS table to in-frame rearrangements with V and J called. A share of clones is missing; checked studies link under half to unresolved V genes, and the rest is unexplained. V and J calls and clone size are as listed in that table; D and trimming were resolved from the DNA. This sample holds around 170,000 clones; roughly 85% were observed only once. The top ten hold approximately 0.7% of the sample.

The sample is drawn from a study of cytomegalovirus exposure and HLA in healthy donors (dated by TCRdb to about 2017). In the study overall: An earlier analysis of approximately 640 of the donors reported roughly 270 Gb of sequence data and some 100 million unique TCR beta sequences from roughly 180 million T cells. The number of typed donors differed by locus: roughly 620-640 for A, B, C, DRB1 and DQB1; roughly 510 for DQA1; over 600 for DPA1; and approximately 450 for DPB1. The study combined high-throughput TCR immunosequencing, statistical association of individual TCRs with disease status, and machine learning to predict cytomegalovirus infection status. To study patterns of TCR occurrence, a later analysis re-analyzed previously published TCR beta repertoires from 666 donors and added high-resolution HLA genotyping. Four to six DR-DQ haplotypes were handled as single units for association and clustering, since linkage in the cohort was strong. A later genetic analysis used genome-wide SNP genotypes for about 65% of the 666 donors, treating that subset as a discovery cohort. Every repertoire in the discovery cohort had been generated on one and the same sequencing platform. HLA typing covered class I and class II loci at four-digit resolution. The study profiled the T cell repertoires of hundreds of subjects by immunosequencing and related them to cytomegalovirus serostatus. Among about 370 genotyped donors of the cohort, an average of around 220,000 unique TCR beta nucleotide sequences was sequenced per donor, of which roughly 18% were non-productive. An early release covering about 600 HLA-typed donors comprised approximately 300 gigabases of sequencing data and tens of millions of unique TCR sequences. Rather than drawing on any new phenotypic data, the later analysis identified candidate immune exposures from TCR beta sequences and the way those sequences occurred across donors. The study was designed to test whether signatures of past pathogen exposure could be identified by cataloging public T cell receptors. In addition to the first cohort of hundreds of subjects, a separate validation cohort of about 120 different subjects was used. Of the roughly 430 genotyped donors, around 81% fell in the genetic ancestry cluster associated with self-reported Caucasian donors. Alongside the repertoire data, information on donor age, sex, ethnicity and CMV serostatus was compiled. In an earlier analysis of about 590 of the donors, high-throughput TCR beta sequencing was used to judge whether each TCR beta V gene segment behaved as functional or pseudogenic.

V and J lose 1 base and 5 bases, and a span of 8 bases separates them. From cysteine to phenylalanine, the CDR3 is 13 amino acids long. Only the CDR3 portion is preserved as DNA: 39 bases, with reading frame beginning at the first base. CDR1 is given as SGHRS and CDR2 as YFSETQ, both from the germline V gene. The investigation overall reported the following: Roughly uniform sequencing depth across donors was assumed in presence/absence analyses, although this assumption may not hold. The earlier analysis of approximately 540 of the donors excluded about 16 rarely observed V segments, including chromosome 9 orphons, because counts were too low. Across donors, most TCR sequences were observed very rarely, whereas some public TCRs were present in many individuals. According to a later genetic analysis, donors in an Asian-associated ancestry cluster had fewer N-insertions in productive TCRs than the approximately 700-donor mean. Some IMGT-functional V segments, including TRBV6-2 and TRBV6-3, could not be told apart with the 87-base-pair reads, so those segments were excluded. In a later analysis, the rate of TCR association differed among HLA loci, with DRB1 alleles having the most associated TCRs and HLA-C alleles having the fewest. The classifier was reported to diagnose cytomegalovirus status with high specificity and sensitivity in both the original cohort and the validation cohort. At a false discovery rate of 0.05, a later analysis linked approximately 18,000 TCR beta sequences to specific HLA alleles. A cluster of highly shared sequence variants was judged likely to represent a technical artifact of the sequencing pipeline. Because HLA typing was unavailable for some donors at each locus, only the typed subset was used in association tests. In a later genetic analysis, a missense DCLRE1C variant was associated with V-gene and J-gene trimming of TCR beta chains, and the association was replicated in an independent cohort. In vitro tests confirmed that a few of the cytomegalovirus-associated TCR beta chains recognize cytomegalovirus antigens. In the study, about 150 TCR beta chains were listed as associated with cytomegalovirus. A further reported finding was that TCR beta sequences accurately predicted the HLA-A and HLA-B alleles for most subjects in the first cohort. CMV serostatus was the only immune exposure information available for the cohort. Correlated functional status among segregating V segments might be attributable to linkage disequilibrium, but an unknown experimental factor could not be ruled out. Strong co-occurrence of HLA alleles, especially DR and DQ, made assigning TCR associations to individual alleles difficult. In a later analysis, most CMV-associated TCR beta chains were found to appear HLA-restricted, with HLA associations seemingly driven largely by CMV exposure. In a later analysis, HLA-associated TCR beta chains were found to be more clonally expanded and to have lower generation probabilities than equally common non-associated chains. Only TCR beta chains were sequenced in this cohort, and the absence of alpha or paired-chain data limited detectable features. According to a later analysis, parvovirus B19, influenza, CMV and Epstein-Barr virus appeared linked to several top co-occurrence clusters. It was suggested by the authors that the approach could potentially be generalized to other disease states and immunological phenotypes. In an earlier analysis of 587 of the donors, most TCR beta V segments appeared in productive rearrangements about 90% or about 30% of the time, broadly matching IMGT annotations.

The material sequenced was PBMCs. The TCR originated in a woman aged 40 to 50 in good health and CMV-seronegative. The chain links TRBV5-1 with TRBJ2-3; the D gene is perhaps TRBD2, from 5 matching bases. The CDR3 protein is CASSLLGLDTQYF. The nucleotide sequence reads TGCGCCAGCAGCTTGTTAGGACTAGATACGCAGTATTTT.